The 26 T cell receptor beta chains presented below share a single source sample, sequenced in a study of T cell repertoires in cytomegalovirus infection. TCRdb re-called the reads with MiXCR, one entry per CDR3 protein. The sample has 400,000 to 550,000 distinct CDR3 sequences; approximately 10% are singletons. Sequenced input: PBMCs. The receptors were sampled from a human donor in good health (CMV status not recorded). Some clones in this sample may be carry-over from other donors' samples.

There are many counts of this clonotype. The CDR3 DNA follows: TGTGCCAGCAGTTTATTTCTGGGGACAGTTGCCTACGAGCAGTACTTC. It translates to CASSLFLGTVAYEQYF. The V call is TRBV27, the J call TRBJ2-7; TRBD1 matches 7 bases. The germline V gene encodes CDR1 MNHEY and CDR2 SMNVEV (reference sequence). After removal of 1 base from V and 2 bases from J, the junction contained 8 bases not matched to a gene. The CDR3 is 16 amino acids.

The sample holds one count of this clonotype. Likely a read error: the CDR3 ends without its conserved phenylalanine or tryptophan. The chain recombines TRBV2 with TRBJ2-5, with 9 bases lining up with TRBD1. The CDR3 covers 16 residues. After removal of 6 bases from V and 1 base from J, the junction contained 9 bases not matched to a gene. Germline values: CDR1 SNHLY, CDR2 FYNNEI. The CDR3 nucleotides are TGTGCCAGCAGCACGGGGACAGGGTCCCCCCAAGAGACCCAGTACATC. Amino acids: CASSTGTGSPQETQYI.

This clonotype was found many times. The V gene is TRBV7-3, the J gene TRBJ1-2; 8 nucleotides match TRBD1. In germline, CDR1 is SGHTA, CDR2 FQGTGA. The CDR3 is 14 amino acids. After removal of 3 bases from V and 5 bases from J, the junction contained 5 bases not matched to a gene. CDR3 nucleotide sequence: TGTGCCAGCAGCTTGGACAGGGAAGGATATGGCTACACCTTC. It specifies CASSLDREGYGYTF.

This clonotype showed up many times. This rearrangement joins TRBV19 to TRBJ2-1; 9 bases are shared with TRBD2. CDR1 is LNHDA and CDR2 is SQIVND in the germline V gene (reference sequence). The CDR3 runs to 16 residues. V lost 8 bases, J lost 4 bases, and 12 bases stayed unmatched. The CDR3 coding sequence is TGTGCCAGTGTGTCCGGCGGGGGGGCACGGTACAATGAGCAGTTCTTC. Translated, it gives CASVSGGGARYNEQFF. The complete variable domain, with remaining parts taken from reference TRBV19 and TRBJ2-1, reads DGGITQSPKYLFRKEGQNVTLSCEQNLNHDAMYWYRQDPGQGLRLIYYSQIVNDFQKGDIAEGYSVSREKKESFPLTVTSAQKNPTAFYLCASVSGGGARYNEQFFGPGTRLTVL.

This clonotype has at least ten counts. The J gene is TRBJ2-1, the V gene TRBV28; D gene unclear. This CDR3 has 12 amino acids. In germline, CDR1 is MDHEN, CDR2 SYDVKM. Trimming pared 7 bases from V and 6 bases from J, leaving 10 bases between. For the CDR3, the DNA is TGTGCCAGCACCCCGGACCTCAATGAGCAGTTCTTC. Protein sequence: CASTPDLNEQFF.

This clonotype was observed at least ten times. The chain's CDR3 is CASTTGARDNEQFF. DNA of the CDR3: TGTGCCAGCACCACCGGGGCTCGGGACAATGAGCAGTTCTTC. The V call is TRBV7-6, the J call TRBJ2-1; D might be TRBD1 or TRBD2, each matching 5 bases. The germline V and J ends were trimmed by 7 bases and 5 bases, with 15 bases remaining between them. The length of the CDR3 is 14 residues. Germline-derived CDR1 and CDR2 are SGHVS and FNYEAQ.

At least ten counts were recorded for this clonotype. The chain uses TRBV19 and TRBJ2-6; 7 nucleotides match TRBD1. The CDR3 is 17 residues long. Per germline, CDR1 LNHDA and CDR2 SQIVND (reference sequence). V gave up 3 bases and J gave up 2 bases; unmatched junction bases: 7. CDR3: CASSIDREFTGANVLTF. CDR3 DNA: TGTGCCAGTAGTATTGACAGGGAATTCACTGGGGCCAACGTCCTGACTTTC.

This clonotype was detected many times. The CDR3 protein is CASSLAGGQGSFYGYTF. The CDR3 DNA is TGTGCCAGCAGCTTAGCGGGGGGACAGGGATCTTTCTATGGCTACACCTTC. This chain uses TRBV7-8 with TRBJ1-2, with 9 bases matching TRBD1. The CDR3 runs 17 residues. Germline CDR1 reads SGHVS; CDR2 reads FQNEAQ. Trimming cost V 0 bases and J 4 bases; bases outside gene matches: 9.

This clonotype was seen a few times. The chain links TRBV5-5 to TRBJ2-7, with 13 bases matching TRBD2. The CDR3 consists of 18 residues. The V and J ends lost 3 bases and 3 bases, in that order; junction bases with no gene match: 12. Germline-derived CDR1 and CDR2 are SGHKS and YYEKEE (reference sequence). The CDR3 DNA reads as TGTGCCAGCAGCTCCAGGACTAGCGGGAGAGGTAACTACTACGAGCAGTACTTC. Its translation is CASSSRTSGRGNYYEQYF. Drawing the rest from reference TRBV5-5 and TRBJ2-7, the complete variable domain is DAGVTQSPTHLIKTRGQQVTLRCSPISGHKSVSWYQQVLGQGPQFIFQYYEKEERGRGNFPDRFSARQFPNYSSELNVNALLLGDSALYLCASSSRTSGRGNYYEQYFGPGTRLTVT.

In this sample, this clonotype turned up many times. V is TRBV24-1 and J is TRBJ1-5, with D perhaps matching TRBD1 (6 bases). The CDR3 is 14 amino acids. CDR1 KGHDR and CDR2 SFDVKD come from the germline V gene. V shed 3 bases and J shed 6 bases, with 11 bases lying between them. CDR3 residues: CATSDRGVGQPQHF. The CDR3 region has the DNA TGTGCCACCAGTGATAGGGGGGTAGGTCAGCCCCAGCATTTT.

In its sample, this clonotype was seen many times. The chain has TRBV12-3 or TRBV12-4 and TRBJ2-3; D gene unclear. Trimming shortened V by 3 bases and J by 1 base, and 8 bases separated the two germline ends. The CDR3 totals 14 residues. In DNA form, the CDR3 reads TGTGCCAGCAGTTTCGGTTCGCGCACAGATACGCAGTATTTT. This encodes CASSFGSRTDTQYF.

This clonotype was counted at least ten times. V and J are TRBV10-3 and TRBJ2-6; D is unclear. This CDR3 spans 14 amino acids. The germline CDR1 and CDR2 sequences are ENHRY and SYGVKD. The V gene lost 8 bases and the J gene lost 2 bases, with 10 bases spanning the gap. CDR3 nucleotides: TGTGCCATCGGCCCCTCTGCTGGGGCCAACGTCCTGACTTTC. Protein product: CAIGPSAGANVLTF.

This clonotype was seen at least ten times. J is TRBJ2-1 and V is TRBV10-3; 8 positions match TRBD2. Losses at the gene ends were 10 bases for V and 3 bases for J; bases not matched to a gene: 11. The CDR3 runs to 15 residues. CDR1 and CDR2 (germline): ENHRY, SYGVKD. The CDR3 DNA reads as TGTGCCACACGACCCAGCGGGAGCGGCTACAATGAGCAGTTCTTC. Protein: CATRPSGSGYNEQFF.

This clonotype was seen repeatedly, ten times or more. The chain is built from TRBV10-3 and TRBJ2-3, with D tentatively TRBD1 (6 bases). The CDR3 has 15 amino acids. Deletions cut 5 bases from V and 2 bases from J, with 14 bases between. CDR1 and CDR2 (germline): ENHRY, SYGVKD. The CDR3 coding sequence is TGTGCCATCAGTAAAACCCAGGGGATCACAGATACGCAGTATTTT. Translating it yields CAISKTQGITDTQYF.

The chain employs TRBV6-2 or TRBV6-3 and TRBJ2-3; 12 nucleotides agree with TRBD2. The CDR3 has 17 residues. The germline CDR1 and CDR2 sequences are MNHEY and SVGEGT. The V gene end was trimmed by 8 bases and the J gene end by 3 bases; junction bases not matched to a gene: 12. The CDR3 DNA reads TGTGCCAGCGCCAAAAAGAGAGGACTAGCGGGGACAGATACGCAGTATTTT. This sequence encodes CASAKKRGLAGTDTQYF.

In its sample, this clonotype was seen many times. V usage is TRBV19 and J usage is TRBJ2-1, with D possibly matching TRBD2 (6 bases). Trimming cost V 6 bases and J 2 bases, with 8 bases left between them. The CDR3 sequence is 13 residues long. CDR1 and CDR2 from the germline V gene are LNHDA and SQIVND (reference sequence). As DNA, the CDR3 is TGTGCCAGTAGGGAGGGAACCTACAATGAGCAGTTCTTC. Its protein is CASREGTYNEQFF.

This clonotype was observed many times. The CDR3 nucleotides read TGTGCCAGCAGTGGGGGGCGAGGGCAGCCCCAGCATTTT. This gives the protein CASSGGRGQPQHF. J is TRBJ1-5 and V is TRBV7-8; possibly TRBD1 for D (6 bases). V was cut by 6 bases and J by 7 bases, with 13 bases left in between. The CDR3 sequence is 13 residues long. Per the germline V gene, CDR1 is SGHVS and CDR2 is FQNEAQ.

The chain's CDR3 is CSVVVSRGAGANVLTF. The CDR3 DNA reads as TGCAGCGTTGTAGTATCCAGGGGCGCTGGGGCCAACGTCCTGACTTTC. This rearrangement joins TRBV29-1 to TRBJ2-6; perhaps TRBD1 as D (6 bases). CDR3 length: 16 amino acids. CDR1 and CDR2 (germline): SQVTM, ANQGSEA. Trimming stripped 4 bases from V and 2 bases from J, with 15 bases between.

This clonotype was seen ten or more times. J is TRBJ1-1 and V is TRBV6-1; the D is unclear. Per the germline V gene, CDR1 is MNHNS and CDR2 is SASEGT. V lost 5 bases and J lost 1, with 11 bases in between. CDR3 length equals 14 residues. The CDR3 protein is CASSQRRRNTEAFF. CDR3 nucleotide sequence: TGTGCCAGCAGTCAGCGACGGAGGAACACTGAAGCTTTCTTT.

This clonotype was observed many times. V gene TRBV7-2 combines with J gene TRBJ1-5, with D possibly matching TRBD1 (5 bases). Trimming removed 5 bases from V and 9 bases from J, with 14 bases in between. Germline CDR1 and CDR2: SGHTA and FQGNSA. The CDR3 spans 13 residues. The CDR3 reads CASSQGRARPQHF. CDR3 in DNA: TGTGCCAGCAGCCAGGGACGGGCCCGGCCCCAGCATTTT.

In regard to this clonotype: Since a much larger clone is just one base distant, this may be a read error. The chain is built from TRBV20-1 and TRBJ2-2; either TRBD1 or TRBD2 may supply D (6 bases each). Germline CDR1 reads DFQATT; CDR2 reads SNEGSKA (reference sequence). The CDR3 contains 13 residues. In nucleotides, the CDR3 is TGCAATGCTAGAAGGGGGACTACCGGGGAGCTGTTTTTT. As protein: CNARRGTTGELFF.

This clonotype has just a few counts. The V and J genes are TRBV10-3 and TRBJ1-2; D not certain. V was trimmed by 4 bases and J by 2 bases, leaving 8 bases between them. In germline, CDR1 is ENHRY, CDR2 SYGVKD. The CDR3 runs 13 residues. The CDR3 DNA follows: TGTGCCATCAGTGGACGGCAAAACTATGGCTACACCTTC. Protein product: CAISGRQNYGYTF.

This clonotype has at least ten counts. The gene calls are TRBV6-1 and TRBJ2-7; D is unclear. Germline V gene lookup returns CDR1 MNHNS and CDR2 SASEGT. V lost 3 bases and J 0 bases, leaving 6 bases between the germline ends. The CDR3 contains 13 residues. The CDR3 loop reads CASSEGSSYEQYF. The CDR3 nucleotides are TGTGCCAGCAGTGAGGGTAGCTCCTACGAGCAGTACTTC.

This clonotype occurred many times. The chain has TRBV7-2 and TRBJ1-1; D is unresolved. Germline V CDR1 and CDR2: SGHTA, FQGNSA. V was clipped by 3 bases and J by 0 bases, with 8 bases between them. The CDR3 sequence is 14 residues long. The CDR3 sequence is CASSFSAMNTEAFF. The DNA of the CDR3 is TGTGCCAGCAGCTTCTCGGCGATGAACACTGAAGCTTTCTTT.

This clonotype was picked up many times. DNA for the CDR3: TGTGCCAGCAGCCCCCGGACAGGGGCTTCCGGGGAGCTGTTTTTT. Protein: CASSPRTGASGELFF. The chain joins TRBV7-9 to TRBJ2-2, with 9 nucleotides matching TRBD1. Germline CDR1 SEHNR, CDR2 FQNEAQ (reference sequence). This CDR3 is 15 amino acids long. V shed 5 bases and J 6 bases; nucleotides not matched to a gene: 7. The complete variable domain, with remaining parts taken from reference TRBV7-9 and TRBJ2-2, reads DTGVSQNPRHKITKRGQNVTFRCDPISEHNRLYWYRQTLGQGPEFLTYFQNEAQLEKSRLLSDRFSAERPKGSFSTLEIQRTEQGDSAMYLCASSPRTGASGELFFGEGSRLTVL.

This chain links TRBV11-2 with TRBJ1-2, with D perhaps matching TRBD1 (6 bases). This CDR3 region has 14 residues. V lost 6 bases and J 4 bases, leaving 15 bases between the germline ends. Germline V gene sequence: CDR1 SGHAT, CDR2 FQNNGV. As DNA, the CDR3 is TGTGCCAGCAGTCCCGGACAGACAGTCTATGGCTACACCTTC. Its translation is CASSPGQTVYGYTF.